This T cell receptor beta chain appears in the sequencing data of a study of blood T cell repertoires in COVID-19. Study information: Collection of acute and convalescent COVID-19 samples took place in the United States, Italy and Spain. The cDNA or gDNA used as material had been derived from T cells, B-cell-depleted T cells, or PBMCs.

Original data processing: Estimated nucleated cell counts came from reference gene primer amplification. Libraries were prepared by immunoSEQ multiplex PCR; TCRdb keeps only in-frame clonotypes and omits some of them. That table gives V, J and clone size, and the DNA gave D and trimming. The sample holds about 47,000 clones, 82% seen once. The CDR3 totals 16 residues. Germline assignment: CDR1 KGHSH and CDR2 LQKENI. V was pared by 2 bases and J by 1 base, with 0 bases of the junction left unmatched. The chain uses TRBV18 and TRBJ2-3; 13 bases agree with TRBD2. The specimen sequenced was peripheral blood. The receptor was derived from a human donor with acute or convalescent COVID-19. The donor label of this sample is uncertain. CDR3 in DNA: TGTGCCAGCTCACCAGGACTAGCGGGAGGCACAGATACGCAGTATTTT. The encoded protein is CASSPGLAGGTDTQYF.